The clone carrying this T cell receptor (beta chain) has a handful of counts. Its matching antigen is unknown. The data stem from a study of early T cells in non-severe SARS-CoV-2 infection. The overall study: With bulk RNA from unsorted whole blood as input, sequencing yielded unpaired chains. Study-wide results and limits: Matching results from VDJdb favored anti-spike CD8 responses, leaving private and CD4 specificities undetected.

Attached unique molecular identifiers marked individual cDNA molecules. TCRdb redid the calling of the 5' RACE reads with MiXCR, one entry per CDR3 protein. The repertoire holds about 71,000 distinct CDR3 sequences, with around 12% as singletons. CDR3 length equals 15 residues. V gave up 6 bases and J gave up 6 bases, with 20 bases separating them. The TCR sequence derives from an adult who was a healthcare worker with PCR-confirmed SARS-CoV-2 infection or an uninfected control (not recorded which). The sequences come from whole blood, collected at baseline. The J gene is TRBJ1-2, the V gene TRBV12-3 or TRBV12-4; D might be TRBD1 (6 bases). The CDR3 sequence: CASRDNQRTADGYTF. The CDR3, as DNA: TGTGCCAGCAGGGATAATCAAAGGACAGCGGATGGCTACACCTTC.